The next 27 T cell receptor beta chains were all read from a single sample in a study of T-cell memory formation after mild COVID-19. TCRdb reanalysed the 5' RACE reads using MiXCR and keeps one entry per CDR3 protein. This sample has 450,000 or so distinct CDR3 sequences, with roughly 25% found just once. The specimen sequenced was PBMCs or a T cell subset sorted from them (not recorded which). The receptors come from an adult woman who had mild COVID-19 (a few samples of this study predate the infection). Cell type and time point are not known.

This clonotype occurred a few times. The rearrangement joins TRBV7-9 to TRBJ2-7, with TRBD2 matching 8 bases. V lost 5 bases to trimming and J lost 1 base; unmatched junction nucleotides: 10. The CDR3 extends over 16 amino acids. Germline V lookup: CDR1 SEHNR, CDR2 FQNEAQ (reference sequence). CDR3 nucleotides: TGTGCCAGCAGCACTTTTAGCGGGGTCAGATCCTACGAGCAGTACTTC. It codes for CASSTFSGVRSYEQYF.

This clonotype was counted only a few times. This chain links TRBV30 with TRBJ2-1; 7 bases are a match to TRBD2. CDR3 size: 14 residues. The germline CDR1 and CDR2 sequences are GTSNPN and SVGIG (reference sequence). Trimming removed 2 bases from V and 7 bases from J; junction bases left unmatched: 8. The CDR3 here is CAWSFGGSRNEQFF. CDR3 DNA sequence: TGTGCCTGGAGTTTCGGCGGGAGTAGGAATGAGCAGTTCTTC.

The chain couples TRBV7-9 to TRBJ2-3; TRBD2 aligns across 13 bases. The CDR3 spans 17 residues. In germline, CDR1 is SEHNR, CDR2 FQNEAQ (reference sequence). Trimming cost V 5 bases and J 3 bases; bases outside gene matches: 8. In DNA, the CDR3 is TGTGCCAGCAGCCCCGGACTAGCGGGAGTTCGGACAGATACGCAGTATTTT. Translating gives CASSPGLAGVRTDTQYF.

This clonotype was detected a few times. This chain links TRBV6-1 with TRBJ2-7, with D perhaps matching TRBD1 (6 bases). CDR3 size: 13 residues. Per the germline V gene, CDR1 is MNHNS and CDR2 is SASEGT. V was cut by 5 bases and J by 3 bases, with 11 bases left in between. CDR3 residues: CASSWQGSYEQYF. For the CDR3, the DNA is TGTGCCAGCAGTTGGCAGGGGAGCTACGAGCAGTACTTC.

This clonotype was counted between two and nine times. V is TRBV7-3 and J is TRBJ1-1, with D perhaps matching TRBD1 (5 bases). This CDR3 has 14 amino acids. V dropped 3 bases and J dropped 1 base, with 9 bases sitting between them. Per the germline V gene, CDR1 is SGHTA and CDR2 is FQGTGA. Written as DNA, the CDR3 is TGTGCCAGCAGCTTTGACAGAACGAACACTGAAGCTTTCTTT. This gives the protein CASSFDRTNTEAFF.

The V and J genes are TRBV4-3 and TRBJ2-1, with D perhaps being TRBD1 or TRBD2 (6 bases each). The germline CDR1 and CDR2 sequences are LGHNA and YSLEER. Trimming stripped 1 base from V and 1 base from J, with 20 bases between. The CDR3 is 19 residues long. Written as DNA, the CDR3 is TGCGCCAGCAGCCAAGCCCGGGGGCGGGCGGGAAGTTCCTACAATGAGCAGTTCTTC. The encoded protein is CASSQARGRAGSSYNEQFF.

In its sample, this clonotype was seen a few times. The V and J genes are TRBV5-5 and TRBJ2-3; D gene unclear. The CDR3 sequence is 13 residues long. The germline V and J ends were trimmed by 5 bases and 4 bases, with 11 bases remaining between them. Germline CDR1 and CDR2: SGHKS and YYEKEE (reference sequence). Here the CDR3 reads CASRYDIPDTQYF. In DNA, the CDR3 is TGTGCCAGCAGATACGACATCCCAGATACGCAGTATTTT.

There are a few counts of this clonotype. The chain employs TRBV7-9 and TRBJ2-1; D perhaps matches TRBD1 (7 bases). The CDR3 runs 16 residues. Germline CDR1 SEHNR, CDR2 FQNEAQ (reference sequence). The V and J ends lost 2 bases and 2 bases respectively, with 13 bases between them. This chain's CDR3 is CASSLFRGTAYNEQFF. The CDR3 DNA is TGTGCCAGCAGCTTATTCCGGGGGACAGCCTACAATGAGCAGTTCTTC.

V gene TRBV6-1 combines with J gene TRBJ2-3, with D tentatively TRBD2 (6 bases). The germline CDR1 and CDR2 sequences are MNHNS and SASEGT. V was clipped by 2 bases and J by 0 bases, with 9 bases between them. This CDR3 contains 15 residues. CDR3 amino acids: CASSEPGDSTDTQYF. CDR3 coding DNA: TGTGCCAGCAGTGAACCGGGGGATAGCACAGATACGCAGTATTTT.

The chain joins TRBV7-9 to TRBJ1-2; D is unclear. CDR1 is SEHNR, CDR2 FQNEAQ, per germline (reference sequence). The ends were cut back, 1 base at V and 0 bases at J, with 9 bases in the middle. The CDR3 spans 15 residues. Written as DNA, the CDR3 is TGTGCCAGCAGCTTAGTCGGATCCCCTAACTATGGCTACACCTTC. Translation: CASSLVGSPNYGYTF.

The chain recombines TRBV6-5 with TRBJ1-1; D call uncertain. This CDR3 region has 14 residues. Trimming shortened V by 4 bases and J by 0 bases, and 9 bases separated the two germline ends. The germline CDR1 and CDR2 sequences are MNHEY and SVGAGI. The CDR3 coding sequence is TGTGCCAGCAGTTCGGATGGTGTGAACACTGAAGCTTTCTTT. Translation gives CASSSDGVNTEAFF.

This clonotype was picked up many times. The chain is built from TRBV7-2 and TRBJ2-3, with TRBD1 as a possible D gene (5 bases). Germline V CDR1 and CDR2: SGHTA, FQGNSA. V gave up 2 bases and J gave up 0 bases, with 6 bases separating them. CDR3 length: 14 residues. CDR3 in amino acids: CASSLRQSTDTQYF. The CDR3 bases are TGTGCCAGCAGCTTAAGACAGAGCACAGATACGCAGTATTTT.

J is TRBJ2-5 and V is TRBV19; no clear D. CDR1 LNHDA and CDR2 SQIVND come from the germline V gene (reference sequence). The CDR3 runs 15 residues. V was shortened by 2 bases and J by 1 base, with 11 bases between the two germline ends. CDR3 protein: CASSITPSAQETQYF. CDR3 bases: TGTGCCAGTAGTATAACCCCCAGCGCCCAAGAGACCCAGTACTTC.

The chain employs TRBV6-1 and TRBJ2-6; no clear D gene. Trimming stripped 5 bases from V and 1 base from J, with 9 bases between. Germline V gene data show CDR1 as MNHNS and CDR2 as SASEGT. There are 15 residues in the CDR3. CDR3 in DNA: TGTGCCAGCAGTAAAACAGCGTCTGGGGCCAACGTCCTGACTTTC. Amino acid sequence: CASSKTASGANVLTF.

This chain uses TRBV7-9 with TRBJ2-7, with D perhaps given as TRBD1 or TRBD2 (5 bases each). Trimming removed 5 bases at V and 3 bases at J, with 17 bases between. The CDR3 is 15 residues long. Germline CDR1 SEHNR, CDR2 FQNEAQ (reference sequence). CDR3 nucleotides: TGTGCCAGCAGCCCCGGGACCCTAAGGGTCTACGAGCAGTACTTC. This sequence encodes CASSPGTLRVYEQYF.

The V call is TRBV6-5, the J call TRBJ1-1; D not resolved. V was cut by 6 bases and J by 5 bases, with 13 bases left in between. Germline V gene sequence: CDR1 MNHEY, CDR2 SVGAGI. CDR3 length: 13 amino acids. Written as DNA, the CDR3 is TGTGCCAGCAGCGAGCGAGCTGGGACTGAAGCTTTCTTT. This gives the protein CASSERAGTEAFF.

The V gene is TRBV2, the J gene TRBJ1-4, with a tentative D call TRBD1 (6 bases). V was cut by 7 bases and J by 8 bases, with 17 bases left in between. CDR3 length: 14 amino acids. Germline V gene data show CDR1 as SNHLY and CDR2 as FYNNEI. The CDR3, as DNA: TGTGCCAGCAATGTGGGGGGCGGGTCAGAAAAACTGTTTTTT. Amino acids: CASNVGGGSEKLFF.

The rearrangement uses TRBV12-3 or TRBV12-4 and TRBJ2-2, with a tentative D call TRBD1 (6 bases). The CDR3 totals 17 residues. V lost 7 bases, J lost 0 bases, and 18 bases lay in between. The CDR3 nucleotides read TGTGCCAGCACCATCCCTTGGGGACATGCGAACACCGGGGAGCTGTTTTTT. Translated: CASTIPWGHANTGELFF.

On this clonotype: A junction boundary mismatches the germline segment, possibly from a read error. This rearrangement joins TRBV7-7 to TRBJ2-2; D remains unclear. Germline CDR1 SSHAT, CDR2 FNYEAQ (reference sequence). This CDR3 is built from 13 residues. For the CDR3, the DNA is TGTGCTAGCAGCCAGCGACTTGCCGGGGAGCTGTTTTTT. The encoded protein is CASSQRLAGELFF.

This clonotype was seen a handful of times. The chain recombines TRBV7-2 with TRBJ1-5; a possible D gene is TRBD1 (6 bases). The CDR3 runs to 14 residues. Trimming shortened V by 3 bases and J by 7 bases, and 13 bases separated the two germline ends. The germline V gene encodes CDR1 SGHTA and CDR2 FQGNSA. The CDR3 nucleotides read TGTGCCAGCAGCTTTACAGGGTCGGGGCAGCCCCAGCATTTT. This translates into CASSFTGSGQPQHF.

The chain recombines TRBV9 with TRBJ2-1; D gene uncertain. V lost 1 base to trimming and J lost 7 bases, with 15 bases between them. This CDR3 has 15 residues. Germline CDR1 and CDR2: SGDLS and YYNGEE. CDR3 amino acids: CASSVYSSGGNEQFF. The CDR3 coding sequence is TGTGCCAGCAGCGTATATAGTAGTGGTGGGAATGAGCAGTTCTTC.

The rearrangement uses TRBV20-1 and TRBJ2-7; tentatively, D is TRBD2 (6 bases). The V end lost 3 bases, the J end lost 2 bases, and 14 bases lay between the germline ends. The germline gives CDR1 DFQATT, CDR2 SNEGSKA (reference sequence). The CDR3 covers 14 residues. The CDR3 nucleotides are TGCAGTGCTAGGTTGTCAGCGGGTCCCTACGAGCAGTACTTC. Its translation: CSARLSAGPYEQYF.

This clonotype has more than one count but fewer than ten. The V call is TRBV5-5, the J call TRBJ2-5; 8 nucleotides match TRBD2. Germline assignment: CDR1 SGHKS and CDR2 YYEKEE (reference sequence). Trimming removed 4 bases from V and 7 bases from J; junction bases left unmatched: 9. The CDR3 runs to 14 residues. CDR3 in amino acids: CASSRTLAGGTQYF. The CDR3 bases are TGTGCCAGCAGCCGGACGCTAGCGGGCGGGACCCAGTACTTC.

This clonotype was found a few times. The chain carries TRBV7-9 and TRBJ1-2; TRBD1 matches at 7 bases. The CDR3 is 14 amino acids. Germline V CDR1 and CDR2: SEHNR, FQNEAQ (reference sequence). With V trimmed by 2 bases and J by 5 bases, 5 bases remained unmatched. In DNA form, the CDR3 reads TGTGCCAGCAGCTTATCCGGGACAGAGTATGGCTACACCTTC. Its protein product is CASSLSGTEYGYTF.

The J gene is TRBJ2-5, the V gene TRBV5-1; D tentatively reads TRBD1 or TRBD2 (5 bases each). The length of the CDR3 is 14 residues. V lost 1 base and J 1 base, leaving 8 bases between the germline ends. Germline V lookup: CDR1 SGHRS, CDR2 YFSETQ. The CDR3 protein is CASSLNGGQETQYF. In DNA, the CDR3 is TGCGCCAGCAGCTTGAATGGGGGCCAAGAGACCCAGTACTTC.

V and J are TRBV11-3 and TRBJ2-7; 7 bases map to TRBD1. The CDR3 runs 14 residues. Per the germline V gene, CDR1 is SGHNT and CDR2 is YENEEA. V was clipped by 4 bases and J by 4 bases; unmatched bases: 7. The CDR3 is CASSSTTGMYEQYF. The CDR3 nucleotides are TGTGCCAGCAGCTCAACGACAGGGATGTACGAGCAGTACTTC.

This clonotype was detected a few times. The rearrangement links TRBV20-1 to TRBJ2-7; D tentatively fits TRBD1 or TRBD2 (6 bases each). V shed 0 bases and J shed 5 bases, with 17 bases lying between them. Germline V lookup: CDR1 DFQATT, CDR2 SNEGSKA (reference sequence). The CDR3 length is 15 residues. CDR3 loop: CSARERGAGKNEQYF. The CDR3 DNA follows: TGCAGTGCTAGAGAGAGGGGGGCAGGGAAGAACGAGCAGTACTTC.